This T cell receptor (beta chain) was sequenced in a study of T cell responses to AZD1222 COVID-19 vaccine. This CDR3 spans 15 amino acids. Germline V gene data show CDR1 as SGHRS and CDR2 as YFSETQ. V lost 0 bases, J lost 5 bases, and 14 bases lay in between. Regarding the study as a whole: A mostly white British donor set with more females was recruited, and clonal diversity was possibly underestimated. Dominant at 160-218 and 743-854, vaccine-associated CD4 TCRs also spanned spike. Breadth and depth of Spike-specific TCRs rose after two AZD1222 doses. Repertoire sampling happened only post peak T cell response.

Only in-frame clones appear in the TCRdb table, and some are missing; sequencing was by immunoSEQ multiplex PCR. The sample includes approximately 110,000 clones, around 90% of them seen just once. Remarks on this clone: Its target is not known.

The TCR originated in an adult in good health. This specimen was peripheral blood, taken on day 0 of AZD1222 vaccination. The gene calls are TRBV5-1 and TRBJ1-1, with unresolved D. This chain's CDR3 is CASSLATVPATEAFF. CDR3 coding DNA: TGCGCCAGCAGCTTGGCGACTGTACCGGCGACTGAAGCTTTCTTT.